Below, 32 T cell receptor beta chains from the same sample are listed, as sequenced in a study of Graves' ophthalmopathy and Graves' hyperthyroidism. From RNA, the CDR3 regions of TCR beta chains were amplified and sequenced. RT-PCR in the first round used HTBI primers; a second-round multiplex PCR followed. MiXCR was run by TCRdb on the multiplex PCR reads, yielding one entry per CDR3 protein. The table has hundreds of thousands of distinct CDR3 sequences, less than 55% seen once. Sequencing was performed on peripheral blood. Source of these receptors: an adult man with Graves' ophthalmopathy.

This chain joins TRBV9 and TRBJ2-7, with a tentative D call TRBD2 (7 bases). CDR1 and CDR2 from the germline V gene are SGDLS and YYNGEE. The CDR3 is made up of 13 amino acids. With 5 bases removed from V and 6 bases from J, the gap between germline ends came to 15 bases. The CDR3 loop is CASSLGGEAEQYF. The CDR3 DNA follows: TGTGCCAGCAGTTTAGGGGGGGAGGCCGAGCAGTACTTC.

This clonotype has a count of ten or more. The chain recombines TRBV4-1 with TRBJ1-5; the D is unclear. The V gene lost 0 bases and the J gene lost 7 bases, with 7 bases spanning the gap. The CDR3 has 13 residues. Germline assignment: CDR1 MGHRA and CDR2 YSYEKL. The CDR3 loop reads CASSQDGEQPQHF. DNA for the CDR3: TGCGCCAGCAGCCAAGACGGCGAACAGCCCCAGCATTTT.

This clonotype was observed a handful of times. The chain links TRBV10-3 to TRBJ1-2; 7 bases are shared with TRBD1. The CDR3 is 14 residues long. Germline CDR1 is ENHRY and CDR2 is SYGVKD. Trimming took 3 bases from V and 5 from J; bases not matched to a gene: 6. CDR3 bases: TGTGCCATCAGTGAAGGGGGCGCATCTTATGGCTACACCTTC. Protein product: CAISEGGASYGYTF.

The chain couples TRBV5-6 to TRBJ2-1; the match to TRBD2 covers 9 bases. V lost 3 bases to trimming and J lost 0 bases; unmatched junction nucleotides: 4. There are 16 residues in the CDR3. Looked up from germline, CDR1 is SGHDT and CDR2 is YYEEEE. As DNA, the CDR3 is TGTGCCAGCAGCTATAGCGGGGGCCTCTCCTACAATGAGCAGTTCTTC. It translates to CASSYSGGLSYNEQFF.

This clonotype has only a few counts. The chain couples TRBV9 to TRBJ1-2; 8 nucleotides line up with TRBD1. The ends lost 3 bases at V and 2 bases at J; junction bases unmatched: 3. This CDR3 is built from 14 residues. In germline, CDR1 is SGDLS, CDR2 YYNGEE. The CDR3 sequence: CASSGRQGNYGYTF. The CDR3 DNA reads TGTGCCAGCAGCGGTAGACAGGGGAACTATGGCTACACCTTC.

This rearrangement joins TRBV10-3 to TRBJ2-1; 8 bases map to TRBD2. Trimming took 5 bases from V and 6 from J; bases not matched to a gene: 0. CDR1 ENHRY and CDR2 SYGVKD come from the germline V gene. CDR3 length: 12 amino acids. CDR3 in DNA: TGTGCCATCAGTAGCGGGAGCAATGAGCAGTTCTTC. Amino acid sequence: CAISSGSNEQFF.

This clonotype was counted a few times. The chain carries TRBV12-3 or TRBV12-4 and TRBJ2-7; 9 bases line up with TRBD1. This CDR3 is 15 amino acids long. Trimming cost V 4 bases and J 1 base; bases outside gene matches: 5. CDR3 sequence (DNA): TGTGCCAGCAGTTCCCGGGACAGGGTATCCTACGAGCAGTACTTC. As protein: CASSSRDRVSYEQYF.

V gene TRBV25-1 combines with J gene TRBJ2-3; 8 bases match TRBD1. Germline V CDR1 and CDR2: MGHDK, SYGVNS. The CDR3 has 15 amino acids. V trimming: 6 bases; J trimming: 5 bases; junction bases outside the gene matches: 10. In DNA, the CDR3 is TGTGCCAGCAGGGACAGGGCGTTGCGTGGAGATACGCAGTATTTT. Protein sequence: CASRDRALRGDTQYF.

J is TRBJ2-7 and V is TRBV20-1; the match to TRBD1 covers 7 bases. With V trimmed by 2 bases and J by 6 bases, 4 bases remained unmatched. CDR1 is DFQATT and CDR2 is SNEGSKA in the germline V gene (reference sequence). The CDR3 extends over 12 amino acids. DNA for the CDR3: TGCAGTGCTAGAAGAGGACAGGCCGAGCAGTACTTC. Translating gives CSARRGQAEQYF.

The chain is built from TRBV27 and TRBJ2-7, with TRBD1 matching 10 bases. The germline V gene has CDR1 MNHEY and CDR2 SMNVEV (reference sequence). Trimming at V came to 1 base and at J to 4 bases, leaving 7 bases not matched to a gene. There are 16 residues in the CDR3. The chain's CDR3 is CASSLWPGTGVYEQYF. For the CDR3, the DNA is TGTGCCAGCAGTTTATGGCCCGGGACAGGGGTTTACGAGCAGTACTTC.

The chain combines TRBV10-3 with TRBJ1-6; 9 positions match TRBD1. This CDR3 spans 13 amino acids. The V and J ends lost 10 bases and 7 bases, in that order; junction bases with no gene match: 5. Germline V gene lookup returns CDR1 ENHRY and CDR2 SYGVKD. The CDR3 here is CASRTGANSPLHF. The DNA for the CDR3 is TGTGCCAGCAGGACAGGGGCCAATTCACCCCTCCACTTT.

The chain uses TRBV5-1 and TRBJ2-7; TRBD2 agrees at 16 bases. The V gene end was trimmed by 4 bases and the J gene end by 5 bases; junction bases not matched to a gene: 6. Germline lookup yields CDR1 SGHRS and CDR2 YFSETQ. The CDR3 spans 16 residues. The CDR3 sequence: CASSPFGTSGRDEQYF. CDR3 nucleotides: TGCGCCAGCAGCCCGTTCGGGACTAGCGGGAGGGACGAGCAGTACTTC.

A remark on this clonotype: At one end the junction does not follow the germline gene, possibly because of a read error. V gene TRBV4-1 combines with J gene TRBJ1-5; maybe TRBD1 (6 bases). Germline-derived CDR1 and CDR2 are MGHRA and YSYEKL. This CDR3 spans 15 amino acids. The CDR3 region has the DNA TGCGCCAGCAGCCAAGAGGACAGCCGCAATCAGCCCCGGCATTTT. Translation: CASSQEDSRNQPRHF.

CDR3 sequence reads: CASSYPTGYEETQYF. The CDR3 DNA reads as TGTGCCAGCAGTTACCCTACAGGGTATGAAGAGACCCAGTACTTC. This chain uses TRBV2 with TRBJ2-5, with D perhaps TRBD1 (6 bases). Trimming shortened V by 5 bases and J by 3 bases, and 16 bases separated the two germline ends. This CDR3 is 15 amino acids long. Germline-derived CDR1 and CDR2 are SNHLY and FYNNEI.

This clonotype was picked up a small number of times. The chain recombines TRBV7-8 with TRBJ2-7, with 8 bases aligning to TRBD2. Trimming removed 4 bases from V and 3 bases from J; junction bases left unmatched: 11. CDR3 length: 16 residues. Germline loops: CDR1 SGHVS, CDR2 FQNEAQ. CDR3 amino acids: CASSSYPGLAGYEQYF. The CDR3 nucleotides are TGTGCCAGCAGCTCATACCCGGGGCTAGCGGGCTACGAGCAGTACTTC. Full variable domain (outside the CDR3, taken from reference TRBV7-8 and TRBJ2-7): GAGVSQSPRYKVAKRGQDVALRCDPISGHVSLFWYQQALGQGPEFLTYFQNEAQLDKSGLPSDRFFAERPEGSVSTLKIQRTQQEDSAVYLCASSSYPGLAGYEQYFGPGTRLTVT.

V is TRBV29-1 and J is TRBJ2-2, with D tentatively TRBD1 (6 bases). Germline V gene sequence: CDR1 SQVTM, CDR2 ANQGSEA. The CDR3 spans 15 residues. V shed 3 bases and J shed 1 base, with 12 bases lying between them. The CDR3 bases are TGCAGCGTTGAGGAACAGGGCCAGAACACCGGGGAGCTGTTTTTT. This sequence encodes CSVEEQGQNTGELFF.

The chain couples TRBV7-9 to TRBJ2-5; 9 nucleotides align to TRBD2. Losses at the gene ends were 1 base for V and 5 bases for J; bases not matched to a gene: 11. The CDR3 spans 17 residues. Germline V gene sequence: CDR1 SEHNR, CDR2 FQNEAQ (reference sequence). CDR3 protein: CASSLVGRRGGGETQYF. Written as DNA, the CDR3 is TGTGCCAGCAGCTTAGTCGGACGGCGGGGGGGCGGGGAGACCCAGTACTTC.

The chain uses TRBV2 and TRBJ1-3, with TRBD1 matching 8 bases. Germline loops: CDR1 SNHLY, CDR2 FYNNEI. V shed 3 bases and J 4 bases; nucleotides not matched to a gene: 2. The length of the CDR3 is 14 residues. The CDR3 nucleotides are TGTGCCAGCAGTGATGACAGGGGAGGAAACACCATATATTTT. It yields the protein CASSDDRGGNTIYF.

This clonotype was observed once. The junction and the germline gene differ at one end; a read error may be behind it. The chain couples TRBV10-3 to TRBJ1-5; D unclear. The CDR3 runs 13 residues. Germline CDR1 reads ENHRY; CDR2 reads SYGVKD. CDR3 in amino acids: CASSPQFSQPQHF. In nucleotides, the CDR3 is TGTGCCAGCAGTCCTCAGTTTAGTCAGCCCCAGCATTTT.

J is TRBJ2-5 and V is TRBV19, with 10 nucleotides matching TRBD1. Germline loops: CDR1 LNHDA, CDR2 SQIVND (reference sequence). The CDR3 loop spans 14 amino acids. V lost 6 bases to trimming and J lost 2 bases; unmatched junction nucleotides: 3. CDR3 amino acids: CASRWTGGQETQYF. CDR3 nucleotide sequence: TGTGCCAGTAGATGGACAGGGGGTCAAGAGACCCAGTACTTC.

A few counts support this clonotype. V gene TRBV5-5 combines with J gene TRBJ2-5; D unresolved. The germline CDR1 and CDR2 sequences are SGHKS and YYEKEE (reference sequence). Trimming took off 2 bases at V and 0 bases at J, with 5 bases between the two ends. The CDR3 runs 13 residues. The CDR3 region has the DNA TGTGCCAGCAGCTTATTATACCAAGAGACCCAGTACTTC. Translating it yields CASSLLYQETQYF. The entire variable domain, with the rest obtained from reference TRBV5-5 and TRBJ2-5, is as follows: DAGVTQSPTHLIKTRGQQVTLRCSPISGHKSVSWYQQVLGQGPQFIFQYYEKEERGRGNFPDRFSARQFPNYSSELNVNALLLGDSALYLCASSLLYQETQYFGPGTRLLVL.

This chain connects TRBV28 to TRBJ1-2; a possible D gene is TRBD1 (6 bases). V was pared by 6 bases and J by 13 bases, with 15 bases between. The CDR3 is made up of 11 amino acids. Germline CDR1 and CDR2: MDHEN and SYDVKM. CDR3 amino acids: CASRFQGLPTF. As DNA, the CDR3 is TGTGCCAGCAGGTTCCAGGGGTTGCCCACCTTC.

This clonotype was observed a single time. The chain couples TRBV9 to TRBJ1-1; 8 bases line up with TRBD1. With 4 bases clipped from V and 3 bases from J, the junction kept 5 bases outside the gene matches. Germline loops: CDR1 SGDLS, CDR2 YYNGEE. This CDR3 spans 14 amino acids. DNA for the CDR3: TGTGCCAGCAGCTTGCAGGGACAGGACACTGAAGCTTTCTTT. Protein sequence: CASSLQGQDTEAFF.

The chain uses TRBV7-9 and TRBJ2-5; D remains ambiguous. The better agreement between TRBJ2-1 and the DNA end casts doubt on the J call. The CDR3 is 12 amino acids. Per the germline V gene, CDR1 is SEHNR and CDR2 is FQNEAQ (reference sequence). The DNA of the CDR3 is TGTGCCAGCAGTCCTCCGGACAATGAGCAGTTCTTC. This gives the protein CASSPPDNEQFF.

A word on this clonotype: The junction departs from germline at one end; a sequencing error may be responsible. The chain combines TRBV7-9 with TRBJ1-6; D perhaps matches TRBD1 (6 bases). Germline V gene sequence: CDR1 SEHNR, CDR2 FQNEAQ (reference sequence). The CDR3 spans 15 residues. As DNA, the CDR3 is TGTGCCAGCAGCTTAGACGGGGGGCTCGATTCACCCCCCCACTTT. Translating gives CASSLDGGLDSPPHF.

V and J are TRBV2 and TRBJ1-1; a weak D match, TRBD1 (5 bases). V lost 6 bases and J lost 6, with 14 bases in between. The germline gives CDR1 SNHLY, CDR2 FYNNEI. The CDR3 extends over 13 amino acids. In nucleotides, the CDR3 is TGTGCCAGCAGCCGGACAAGGGGCTCTGAAGCTTTCTTT. It encodes CASSRTRGSEAFF.

DNA of the CDR3: TGTGCCAGCAGTTTAGCGGAGTGGGGGGTCTATGGCTACACCTTC. It encodes CASSLAEWGVYGYTF. The V and J genes are TRBV12-3 or TRBV12-4 and TRBJ1-2, with a weak D call TRBD1 (5 bases). Trimming took off 0 bases at V and 4 bases at J, with 12 bases between the two ends. The CDR3 is 15 residues long.

This clonotype was recorded a few times. V is TRBV5-5 and J is TRBJ2-2; 12 bases map to TRBD2. The CDR3 contains 19 residues. Per germline, CDR1 SGHKS and CDR2 YYEKEE (reference sequence). The V and J ends lost 2 bases and 3 bases, in that order; junction bases with no gene match: 11. In DNA, the CDR3 is TGTGCCAGCAGCTTAACGTCAACTAGCGGGGGGTCGGACACCGGGGAGCTGTTTTTT. Amino acids: CASSLTSTSGGSDTGELFF.

This clonotype was seen a few times. This chain links TRBV3-1 with TRBJ2-2; D may be TRBD1 (5 bases). V dropped 4 bases and J dropped 0 bases, with 12 bases sitting between them. In germline, CDR1 is LGHDT, CDR2 YNNKEL (reference sequence). The CDR3 is made up of 16 amino acids. The CDR3 DNA reads TGTGCCAGCAGCCCTAGACAGCTAACGAACACCGGGGAGCTGTTTTTT. The encoded protein is CASSPRQLTNTGELFF.

This clonotype was observed a handful of times. The rearrangement uses TRBV20-1 and TRBJ2-5, with a possible D match to TRBD2 (5 bases). The J call is in doubt because the DNA end fits TRBJ2-7 better. The CDR3 extends over 12 amino acids. Germline V CDR1 and CDR2: DFQATT, SNEGSKA (reference sequence). The CDR3 protein is CSASAGGYEQYF. The DNA for the CDR3 is TGCAGTGCTAGTGCCGGAGGCTACGAGCAGTACTTC.

Here the CDR3 DNA reads TGTGCCAGCAGCTTGGGGGGACAGGGAGCAAGATCACCCCTCCACTTT. Translating it yields CASSLGGQGARSPLHF. This chain uses TRBV7-9 with TRBJ1-6, with 9 bases fitting TRBD1. CDR3 size: 16 residues. V dropped 3 bases and J dropped 10; count of bases not matched to a gene: 10. Looked up from germline, CDR1 is SEHNR and CDR2 is FQNEAQ (reference sequence).

There are a few counts of this clonotype. The V gene is TRBV12-3 or TRBV12-4, the J gene TRBJ1-2; 8 bases are a match to TRBD1. V lost 2 bases, J lost 5 bases, and 4 bases stayed unmatched. The CDR3 length is 14 residues. The CDR3 is CASSLQGQAYGYTF. Written as DNA, the CDR3 is TGTGCCAGCAGTTTACAGGGACAGGCATATGGCTACACCTTC.